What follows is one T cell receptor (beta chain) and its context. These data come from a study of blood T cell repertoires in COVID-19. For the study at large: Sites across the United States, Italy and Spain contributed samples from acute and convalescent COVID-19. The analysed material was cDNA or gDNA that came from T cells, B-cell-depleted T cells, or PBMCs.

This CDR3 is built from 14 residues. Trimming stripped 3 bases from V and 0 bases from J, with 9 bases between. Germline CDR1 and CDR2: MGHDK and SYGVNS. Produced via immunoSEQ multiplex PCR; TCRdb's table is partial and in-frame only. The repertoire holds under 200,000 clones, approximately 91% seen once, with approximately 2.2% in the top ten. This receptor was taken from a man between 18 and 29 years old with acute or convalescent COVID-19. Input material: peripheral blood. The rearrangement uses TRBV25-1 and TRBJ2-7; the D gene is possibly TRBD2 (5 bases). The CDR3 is CASSDPGNSYEQYF. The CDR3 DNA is TGTGCCAGCAGTGACCCCGGGAACTCCTACGAGCAGTACTTC.